A selection of T cell receptor beta chains follows, all from one sample in a study of CD8+CD57+ T cells in acquired aplastic anemia. TCRdb called the reads again in MiXCR, with one record for every CDR3 protein. The profile shows about 180,000 distinct CDR3 sequences, 45% to 60% of them singletons. The specimen sequenced was sorted CD4+, CD8+, or CD8+CD57+ T cells (not recorded which) from PBMCs. The receptors stem from a human donor with aplastic anemia. The CDR3 runs from the conserved cysteine through the conserved F or W. The order of the fields is V gene, D gene, clone size, J gene, CDR3 protein, CDR3 DNA. D genes are given only for firm matches. Clone size is not always given. Where it is, it says once, few, many or a class for expanded clones.

TRBV20-1,TRBD2,NA,TRBJ2-7,CSASGPSGSSEQYF,TGCAGTGCCTCAGGGCCTAGCGGGAGTAGCGAGCAGTACTTC
TRBV5-5,NA,many,TRBJ2-7,CASSLQGAVDEQYF,TGTGCCAGCAGCTTGCAGGGTGCAGTCGACGAGCAGTACTTC
TRBV7-9,NA,NA,TRBJ1-1,CASSYVIAEAFF,TGTGCCAGCAGCTACGTGATCGCTGAAGCTTTCTTT
TRBV2,NA,NA,TRBJ2-2,CASSSGQVAPGELFF,TGTGCCAGCAGTTCGGGACAAGTTGCTCCGGGGGAGCTGTTTTTT
TRBV25-1,TRBD2,NA,TRBJ2-3,CASGGAGATDTQYF,TGCGCCAGCGGGGGTGCGGGAGCCACAGATACGCAGTATTTT
TRBV2,NA,NA,TRBJ1-6,CAISEQGYNSPLHF,TGTGCCATCAGTGAGCAGGGGTACAATTCACCCCTCCACTTT
TRBV28,NA,NA,TRBJ2-7,CASSLYSPRKQYF,TGTGCCAGCAGTTTATACTCTCCTCGAAAGCAGTACTTC
TRBV2,NA,many,TRBJ1-2,CASSIPTQGSYGYTF,TGTGCCAGCAGTATACCTACCCAGGGGTCCTATGGCTACACCTTC
TRBV5-1,NA,NA,TRBJ1-2,CASSSKPGRNYGYTF,TGCGCCAGCAGCTCAAAACCGGGGCGCAACTATGGCTACACCTTC
TRBV5-1,NA,many,TRBJ2-2,CASSEQGTGELFF,TGCGCCAGCAGCGAGCAGGGAACCGGGGAGCTGTTTTTT
TRBV5-6,NA,few,TRBJ2-3,CASSTRGGGTRTDTQYF,TGTGCCAGCAGCACCCGGGGTGGAGGTACCCGCACAGATACGCAGTATTTT
TRBV6-1,TRBD1,few,TRBJ1-5,CASSKVRQGADGQPQHF,TGTGCCAGCAGTAAAGTCCGACAGGGGGCTGACGGTCAGCCCCAGCATTTT
TRBV11-3,NA,NA,TRBJ2-5,CASSRGIGTGETRYF,TGTGCCAGCAGCCGGGGGATAGGGACGGGGGAGACCCGGTACTTC
TRBV27,TRBD2,NA,TRBJ2-6,CASSLLWTRFSSGANVLTF,TGTGCCAGCAGTTTACTGTGGACTAGATTTTCCTCTGGGGCCAACGTCCTGACTTTC
TRBV7-8,TRBD1,many,TRBJ1-4,CASSLVGTGREKLFF,TGTGCCAGCAGCTTAGTAGGGACAGGGCGAGAAAAACTGTTTTTT
TRBV3-1,TRBD1,NA,TRBJ1-2,CASSQHLRGQGADGYTF,TGTGCCAGCAGCCAACACCTAAGGGGACAGGGGGCGGATGGCTACACCTTC
TRBV24-1,TRBD1,NA,TRBJ1-5,CATSDRTGNQPQHF,TGTGCCACCAGTGATAGGACAGGTAATCAGCCCCAGCATTTT
TRBV20-1,TRBD2,NA,TRBJ2-7,CSDEGGGSSSYEQYF,TGCAGTGACGAGGGCGGGGGGTCCTCATCCTACGAGCAGTACTTC
TRBV20-1,NA,NA,TRBJ2-7,CSARDGQVEQYF,TGCAGTGCTAGAGATGGCCAGGTCGAGCAGTACTTC
TRBV6-1,NA,many,TRBJ2-7,CASSEGMAASSYEQYF,TGTGCCAGCAGTGAAGGAATGGCTGCTAGCTCCTACGAGCAGTACTTC
TRBV9,TRBD2,NA,TRBJ2-3,CASSVGSGTSGVRVSTDTQYF,TGTGCCAGCAGCGTGGGGTCGGGGACTAGCGGGGTCCGGGTTAGCACAGATACGCAGTATTTT
TRBV2,TRBD2,NA,TRBJ2-1,CASSEILAGEGEQFF,TGTGCCAGCAGTGAGATCCTAGCGGGAGAGGGTGAGCAGTTCTTC
TRBV19,NA,NA,TRBJ1-4,CASSSSGSNEKLFF,TGTGCCAGTAGTAGTAGCGGGTCTAATGAAAAACTGTTTTTT
TRBV7-8,NA,many,TRBJ2-7,CASSAGLPPYEQYF,TGTGCCAGCAGCGCTGGACTACCCCCCTACGAGCAGTACTTC
TRBV10-3,NA,NA,TRBJ2-1,CAISDSTGDDEQFF,TGTGCCATCAGTGATTCGACAGGAGACGATGAGCAGTTCTTC
TRBV2,TRBD1,NA,TRBJ2-5,CASSSGQGETQYF,TGTGCCAGCAGCTCGGGACAGGGAGAGACCCAGTACTTC
TRBV19,NA,NA,TRBJ1-5,CASSIVRQTVIIPQHF,TGTGCCAGTAGTATAGTCCGACAGACCGTGATAATTCCCCAGCATTTT
TRBV7-2,TRBD2,many,TRBJ2-3,CASSLWGLAEQYF,TGTGCCAGCAGCTTATGGGGACTAGCGGAGCAGTATTTT
TRBV20-1,TRBD1,many,TRBJ2-6,CSARTGGSGANVLTF,TGCAGTGCTAGGACAGGGGGCTCTGGGGCCAACGTCCTGACTTTC